The 22 T cell receptor beta chains presented below share a single source sample, sequenced in a study of PD-L1 blockade in urothelial cancer. Profiled with immunoSEQ multiplex PCR; TCRdb holds only in-frame clones, not every one. The data show roughly 74,000 clones, roughly 87% seen once. This material consisted of PBMCs, taken around atezolizumab (anti-PD-L1) treatment. Receptors were obtained from a woman between 70 and 85 years old with urothelial cancer.

As DNA, the CDR3 is TGTGCCAGCAGCTCCGGCAGGGGAAATCTGGGCGAGCAGTACTTC. The encoded protein is CASSSGRGNLGEQYF. This chain uses TRBV7-2 with TRBJ2-7; perhaps TRBD1 as D (6 bases). There are 15 residues in the CDR3. V lost 4 bases to trimming and J lost 6 bases, with 19 bases between them. CDR1 and CDR2 (germline): SGHTA, FQGNSA.

This clone appeared a few times. The V gene is TRBV7-9, the J gene TRBJ1-2, with 9 bases lining up with TRBD1. Germline CDR1 SEHNR, CDR2 FQNEAQ (reference sequence). CDR3 length: 14 residues. Trimming took 5 bases from V and 6 from J; bases not matched to a gene: 7. For the CDR3, the DNA is TGTGCCAGCAGCCACGGAACAGGGGGCGATGGCTACACCTTC. Translated: CASSHGTGGDGYTF.

This chain joins TRBV28 and TRBJ2-7, with D uncertain. This CDR3 is built from 11 residues. Trimming took 5 bases from V and 3 from J, leaving 5 bases between them. The germline CDR1 and CDR2 sequences are MDHEN and SYDVKM. CDR3 in amino acids: CASSPRYEQYF. The DNA for the CDR3 is TGTGCCAGCAGTCCGCGCTACGAGCAGTACTTC.

This clone has only one observation. This chain joins TRBV7-8 and TRBJ2-1, with D possibly matching TRBD2 (6 bases). Trimming left V 5 bases short and J 5 bases short, with 16 bases between. There are 15 residues in the CDR3. Looked up from germline, CDR1 is SGHVS and CDR2 is FQNEAQ. CDR3 sequence reads: CASSLLWTTNNEQFF. The DNA for the CDR3 is TGTGCCAGCAGCCTCCTTTGGACTACAAACAATGAGCAGTTCTTC.

This sequence joins TRBV13 and TRBJ2-1; possible D gene TRBD2, 6 bases. Trimming shortened V by 1 base and J by 15 bases, and 16 bases separated the two germline ends. Germline loops: CDR1 PRHDT, CDR2 FYEKMQ (reference sequence). The CDR3 spans 13 residues. For the CDR3, the DNA is TGTGCCAGCAGCTTAGCCGGGGGAAGACGGTGGTTCTTC. It codes for CASSLAGGRRWFF. The entire variable domain, with the rest obtained from reference TRBV13 and TRBJ2-1, is as follows: AAGVIQSPRHLIKEKRETATLKCYPIPRHDTVYWYQQGPGQDPQFLISFYEKMQSDKGSIPDRFSAQQFSDYHSELNMSSLELGDSALYFCASSLAGGRRWFFGPGTRLTVL.

V is TRBV10-3 and J is TRBJ1-4; 8 bases line up with TRBD1. CDR1 ENHRY and CDR2 SYGVKD come from the germline V gene. Trimming removed 3 bases from V and 4 bases from J; junction bases left unmatched: 4. The CDR3 loop spans 15 amino acids. CDR3 nucleotides: TGTGCCATCAGTGAAGGACAGGGCGGTAATGAAAAACTGTTTTTT. Protein product: CAISEGQGGNEKLFF.

The chain is built from TRBV10-3 and TRBJ1-1; TRBD1 aligns across 9 bases. CDR3 length: 15 amino acids. V was clipped by 6 bases and J by 1 base; unmatched bases: 6. Germline assignment: CDR1 ENHRY and CDR2 SYGVKD. The CDR3 protein is CAIRQWDRENTEAFF. CDR3 bases: TGTGCCATCAGACAGTGGGACAGGGAGAACACTGAAGCTTTCTTT.

The rearrangement joins TRBV5-6 to TRBJ2-1; D is perhaps TRBD2 (6 bases). CDR1 and CDR2 from the germline V gene are SGHDT and YYEEEE. The CDR3 has 11 amino acids. V was clipped by 4 bases and J by 13 bases, with 12 bases between them. In DNA, the CDR3 is TGTGCCAGCAGCATGGGACTTCGACAGTTCTTC. Its translation: CASSMGLRQFF.

The chain is built from TRBV9 and TRBJ2-3, with D possibly matching TRBD2 (5 bases). V lost 2 bases and J lost 5, with 9 bases in between. Germline CDR1 SGDLS, CDR2 YYNGEE. The CDR3 runs 13 residues. The DNA of the CDR3 is TGTGCCAGCAGCGTCCAGGCGGGAGATACGCAGTATTTT. Its protein is CASSVQAGDTQYF. Supplemented by reference TRBV9 and TRBJ2-3, the full variable domain reads DSGVTQTPKHLITATGQRVTLRCSPRSGDLSVYWYQQSLDQGLQFLIQYYNGEERAKGNILERFSAQQFPDLHSELNLSSLELGDSALYFCASSVQAGDTQYFGPGTRLTVL.

The chain joins TRBV29-1 to TRBJ2-7; maybe TRBD1 (5 bases). Trimming cost V 7 bases and J 3 bases, with 16 bases left between them. Germline CDR1 SQVTM, CDR2 ANQGSEA. The CDR3 covers 13 residues. DNA of the CDR3: TGCAGCGCCGCCCAGGGATACGGCTACGAGCAGTACTTC. Its protein is CSAAQGYGYEQYF.

This clone was found once. This chain connects TRBV4-2 to TRBJ2-1; 8 bases are shared with TRBD2. The CDR3 length is 14 residues. V was pared by 4 bases and J by 4 bases, with 3 bases of the junction left unmatched. Germline lookup yields CDR1 LGHNA and CDR2 YNFKEQ. CDR3 coding DNA: TGTGCCAGCAGCCCGGGGGGGGGATACAATGAGCAGTTCTTC. It encodes CASSPGGGYNEQFF.

The rearrangement uses TRBV27 and TRBJ2-2; 14 positions agree with TRBD2. V dropped 5 bases and J dropped 0; count of bases not matched to a gene: 8. CDR1 and CDR2 (germline): MNHEY, SMNVEV (reference sequence). The CDR3 loop spans 19 amino acids. As DNA, the CDR3 is TGTGCCAGCAGTGGACTAGCGGGAGGAGGATGGCCGAACACCGGGGAGCTGTTTTTT. Protein product: CASSGLAGGGWPNTGELFF.

V and J are TRBV4-3 and TRBJ1-3, with a possible D match to TRBD1 (6 bases). The CDR3 runs 17 residues. Trimming shortened V by 3 bases and J by 5 bases, and 20 bases separated the two germline ends. The germline gives CDR1 LGHNA, CDR2 YSLEER. In DNA, the CDR3 is TGCGCCAGCAGCCAGAGGGGGTCTTCCTTAGGGAGAAACACCATATATTTT. Amino acid sequence: CASSQRGSSLGRNTIYF.

This chain links TRBV2 with TRBJ1-1; 7 positions match TRBD1. The CDR3 is 15 residues long. Germline V gene sequence: CDR1 SNHLY, CDR2 FYNNEI. V trimming: 6 bases; J trimming: 3 bases; junction bases outside the gene matches: 10. The CDR3 region has the DNA TGTGCCAGCAGCGGATATACAGGGGTTGACACTGAAGCTTTCTTT. It encodes CASSGYTGVDTEAFF.

The chain is built from TRBV15 and TRBJ1-2, with D maybe TRBD1 (6 bases). There are 15 residues in the CDR3. CDR1 LNHNV and CDR2 YYDKDF come from the germline V gene (reference sequence). Between the trimmed V and J ends, which lost 1 base and 3 bases, there was a span of 12 bases. CDR3 in amino acids: CATSRGGGPDYGYTF. CDR3 nucleotides: TGTGCCACCAGCAGAGGGGGGGGCCCTGACTATGGCTACACCTTC.

CDR3 bases: TGTGCCAGTAGTATAGGGCCGCAAAAGAATCAGCCCCAGCATTTT. Its translation is CASSIGPQKNQPQHF. This chain uses TRBV19 with TRBJ1-5, with D hard to call. Trimming cost V 1 base and J 4 bases, with 11 bases left between them. The germline V gene has CDR1 LNHDA and CDR2 SQIVND (reference sequence). This CDR3 region has 15 residues.

V gene TRBV5-4 combines with J gene TRBJ1-3; TRBD1 agrees at 10 bases. The junction had 9 bases not matched to a gene; V was cut back by 2 bases and J by 4 bases. This CDR3 region has 17 residues. Looked up from germline, CDR1 is SGHNT and CDR2 is YYREEE (reference sequence). The CDR3 coding sequence is TGTGCCAGCAGCTTTGTGGGACAGGGGTTGCAGGGAAACACCATATATTTT. It translates to CASSFVGQGLQGNTIYF. Based on the CDR3 plus reference TRBV5-4 and TRBJ1-3, the full variable domain is ETGVTQSPTHLIKTRGQQVTLRCSSQSGHNTVSWYQQALGQGPQFIFQYYREEENGRGNFPPRFSGLQFPNYSSELNVNALELDDSALYLCASSFVGQGLQGNTIYFGEGSWLTVV.

This chain connects TRBV2 to TRBJ2-1, with 7 bases matching TRBD1. CDR1 SNHLY and CDR2 FYNNEI come from the germline V gene. The CDR3 contains 13 residues. V shed 6 bases and J 5 bases; nucleotides not matched to a gene: 4. The CDR3 DNA follows: TGTGCCAGCAGCACCGACAGGGACAATGAGCAGTTCTTC. Residues: CASSTDRDNEQFF.

J is TRBJ1-1 and V is TRBV2; tentative D call: TRBD1 (6 bases). The CDR3 totals 17 residues. V was trimmed by 4 bases and J by 6 bases, leaving 24 bases between them. Looked up from germline, CDR1 is SNHLY and CDR2 is FYNNEI. The CDR3 protein is CASSAPLVGGAGAEAFF. DNA of the CDR3: TGTGCCAGCAGTGCCCCCCTTGTGGGGGGCGCGGGGGCTGAAGCTTTCTTT.

The count of this clone is one. This rearrangement joins TRBV28 to TRBJ2-7; D perhaps matches TRBD1 (5 bases). Germline V lookup: CDR1 MDHEN, CDR2 SYDVKM. Between the trimmed V and J ends, which lost 7 bases and 4 bases, there was a span of 14 bases. The CDR3 extends over 13 amino acids. The CDR3 DNA is TGTGCCAGCACAGGGATTGATTCATACGAGCAGTACTTC. Protein: CASTGIDSYEQYF.

The rearrangement links TRBV10-2 to TRBJ1-4, with TRBD1 as a possible D gene (6 bases). The germline V gene has CDR1 WSHSY and CDR2 SAAADI. Trimming shortened V by 4 bases and J by 5 bases, and 8 bases separated the two germline ends. The CDR3 has 13 amino acids. CDR3 sequence (DNA): TGCGCCAGCAGTGGACAGGCGAATGAAAAACTGTTTTTT. Translating it yields CASSGQANEKLFF.

This clone was observed a few times. This chain connects TRBV18 to TRBJ1-1; D ambiguous. This CDR3 has 15 amino acids. V was clipped by 3 bases and J by 3 bases, with 14 bases between them. Germline V gene data show CDR1 as KGHSH and CDR2 as LQKENI. The CDR3 here is CASSPLVGGDTEAFF. The CDR3 DNA follows: TGTGCCAGCTCACCTCTCGTCGGAGGTGACACTGAAGCTTTCTTT.